This TCR beta chain originates from a study of shared clonotypes between healthy human individuals. For the study at large: Participating donors consisted of a couple of women and a few men aged 18 to 49. Whole-study findings and limits: Sequencing of the sorted subsets was shown by rarefaction to be incomplete despite large depth.

A note on this clone: Antigen: not known.

V was pared by 2 bases and J by 5 bases, with 15 bases between. CDR1 is SGHVS and CDR2 is FNYEAQ in the germline V gene. This CDR3 is built from 16 residues. Some clones are missing from TCRdb's copy, which holds only in-frame ones; the method was immunoSEQ multiplex PCR. The data show about 1.5 million clones, roughly 98% seen once. This receptor was identified in a man aged 25 to 40 in good health. V usage is TRBV7-6 and J usage is TRBJ1-4; D perhaps matches TRBD1 (6 bases). Material: naive CD4+ T cells sorted from blood. Stated subset: CD45RA+ positively selected. The CDR3 coding sequence is TGTGCCAGCAGCTTAAGGGTAGGGGGTCCAAATGAAAAACTGTTTTTT. It translates to CASSLRVGGPNEKLFF.